Below, one T cell receptor (beta chain) is given with its context. Antigen: not known. The data stem from a study of T cells in Graves' hyperthyroidism and ophthalmopathy. Study-level results: With a median lead of roughly 6.8 months before onset, the model predicted ophthalmopathy.

What was amplified from RNA transcripts were TCR beta CDR3 regions. The study used the HTBI primer set for a first-round RT-PCR of the TCR CDR3. TCRdb reanalysed the multiplex PCR reads using MiXCR and keeps one entry per CDR3 protein. This table has about 840,000 distinct CDR3 sequences, roughly 40% appearing once. This receptor was taken from a man aged 18 to 30 with Graves' hyperthyroidism. Sequencing input: blood.

The CDR3 DNA sequence: TGTGCCAGCAGCTTAGGAGGGCTGTTTTTT. Protein: CASSLGGLFF. The genes are TRBV7-9 and TRBJ2-2; D is ambiguous. The V gene lost 1 base and the J gene lost 13 bases, with 4 bases spanning the gap. Germline CDR1 is SEHNR and CDR2 is FQNEAQ (reference sequence). The CDR3 contains 10 residues.